A single sample is the source of the 16 T cell receptor beta chains below, sequenced in a study of T cells in localized non-small cell lung cancer. Libraries were prepared by immunoSEQ multiplex PCR; TCRdb keeps only in-frame clonotypes and omits some of them. The sample comprises some 25,000 clones, approximately 88% of which are singletons, and roughly 6% rests with the top ten. The sequencing used PBMCs, collected before any cancer treatment. These receptors were obtained from a man aged 40 to 70 with stage II lung adenocarcinoma.

This chain uses TRBV19 with TRBJ2-3, with D uncertain. This CDR3 region has 13 residues. Germline V lookup: CDR1 LNHDA, CDR2 SQIVND (reference sequence). With 3 bases removed from V and 2 bases from J, the gap between germline ends came to 6 bases. The CDR3 sequence: CASSIGDTDTQYF. CDR3 nucleotides: TGTGCCAGTAGTATCGGAGACACAGATACGCAGTATTTT.

This sequence joins TRBV29-1 and TRBJ2-3; the match to TRBD2 covers 7 bases. Germline CDR1 and CDR2: SQVTM and ANQGSEA. The ends lost 1 base at V and 0 bases at J; junction bases unmatched: 4. CDR3 length: 15 amino acids. CDR3 loop: CSVEAGRGSTDTQYF. The CDR3 DNA sequence: TGCAGCGTTGAAGCGGGGAGGGGTAGCACAGATACGCAGTATTTT.

The chain couples TRBV10-1 to TRBJ1-2, with D uncertain. Germline loops: CDR1 WNHNN, CDR2 SYGVQD (reference sequence). V was trimmed by 0 bases and J by 5 bases, leaving 4 bases between them. This CDR3 is 12 amino acids long. The CDR3 reads CASSESRYGYTF. The CDR3 DNA is TGCGCCAGCAGTGAGTCGAGGTATGGCTACACCTTC.

The chain couples TRBV23-1 to TRBJ1-3, with TRBD1 matching 9 bases. TRBV23-1 is given ORF status, its function remaining uncertain. CDR3 length equals 15 residues. With V trimmed by 3 bases and J by 9 bases, 9 bases remained unmatched. For the CDR3, the DNA is TGCGCCAGCAGTCATCCTGGACAGGGGAATGGCACCATATATTTT. Its translation: CASSHPGQGNGTIYF.

V is TRBV2 and J is TRBJ2-7; tentatively, D is TRBD1 (5 bases). The V and J ends lost 1 base and 6 bases respectively, with 16 bases between them. From germline, CDR1 is SNHLY and CDR2 FYNNEI. The CDR3 totals 15 residues. The CDR3 DNA reads TGTGCCAGCAGTGAAGTGGTCGGCAGGGAAGGCGAGCAGTACTTC. This encodes CASSEVVGREGEQYF.

This clone was observed a handful of times. V gene TRBV6-5 combines with J gene TRBJ2-7; D may be TRBD1 or TRBD2 (5 bases each). Germline loops: CDR1 MNHEY, CDR2 SVGAGI. This CDR3 is 14 amino acids long. The V gene lost 2 bases and the J gene lost 2 bases, with 10 bases spanning the gap. CDR3 sequence (DNA): TGTGCCAGCAGTTACGGGACCGGTACCTACGAGCAGTACTTC. Translated: CASSYGTGTYEQYF.

The rearrangement links TRBV5-1 to TRBJ1-1; D is unclear. Germline V CDR1 and CDR2: SGHRS, YFSETQ. The V end was cut by 0 bases, the J end by 2 bases, with 8 bases between. The CDR3 is made up of 14 amino acids. DNA for the CDR3: TGCGCCAGCAGCTTGGGGATGGTAAACACTGAAGCTTTCTTT. Translation: CASSLGMVNTEAFF.

The chain combines TRBV30 with TRBJ1-5; D perhaps matches TRBD1 (5 bases). Germline V lookup: CDR1 GTSNPN, CDR2 SVGIG (reference sequence). Trimming took 2 bases from V and 4 from J, leaving 12 bases between them. The CDR3 loop spans 14 amino acids. This CDR3 reads CAWSKGSSNQPQHF. The CDR3 DNA is TGTGCCTGGAGTAAGGGGTCCTCGAATCAGCCCCAGCATTTT.

The chain links TRBV4-2 to TRBJ2-3; no reliable D call. V was trimmed by 4 bases and J by 1 base, leaving 12 bases between them. The CDR3 has 15 amino acids. CDR1 LGHNA and CDR2 YNFKEQ come from the germline V gene. The CDR3 DNA is TGTGCCAGCAGCCTCCGCGGTGAGGGCACAGATACGCAGTATTTT. It yields the protein CASSLRGEGTDTQYF.

The genes are TRBV19 and TRBJ1-2; 9 bases are a match to TRBD1. This CDR3 spans 14 amino acids. The V segment lost 5 bases and the J segment 6 bases; nucleotides outside the gene matches: 7. Per the germline V gene, CDR1 is LNHDA and CDR2 is SQIVND (reference sequence). CDR3 in DNA: TGTGCCAGTAGTTCTACAGGGGGCTATAATGGCTACACCTTC. This translates into CASSSTGGYNGYTF.

This clone was detected only once. The chain uses TRBV30 and TRBJ1-2, with 8 bases identical to TRBD1. The CDR3 totals 13 residues. V lost 6 bases to trimming and J lost 4 bases; unmatched junction nucleotides: 7. Looked up from germline, CDR1 is GTSNPN and CDR2 is SVGIG (reference sequence). The CDR3: CACEDREFYGYTF. In DNA form, the CDR3 reads TGTGCCTGCGAGGACAGGGAATTCTATGGCTACACCTTC.

The J gene is TRBJ2-5, the V gene TRBV7-2; unclear D gene. The CDR3 spans 13 residues. In germline, CDR1 is SGHTA, CDR2 FQGNSA. The CDR3 loop reads CSAPAGNQETQYF. The CDR3 DNA sequence: TGTTCCGCCCCCGCCGGAAACCAAGAGACCCAGTACTTC. Combining the CDR3 with reference TRBV7-2 and TRBJ2-5 gives the whole variable domain GAGVSQSPSNKVTEKGKDVELRCDPISGHTALYWYRQSLGQGLEFLIYFQGNSAPDKSGLPSDRFSAERTGGSVSTLTIQRTQQEDSAVYLCSAPAGNQETQYFGPGTRLLVL.

This clone was detected once. The CDR3 is CASSATSGGVEQYF. The CDR3 region has the DNA TGTGCCAGCAGCGCGACTAGCGGGGGGGTCGAGCAGTACTTC. The chain has TRBV11-2 and TRBJ2-7; 14 bases align to TRBD2. In germline, CDR1 is SGHAT, CDR2 FQNNGV. Trimming removed 5 bases from V and 6 bases from J; junction bases left unmatched: 3. This CDR3 spans 14 amino acids.

This clone has only one observation. V gene TRBV27 combines with J gene TRBJ1-1; possible D gene TRBD1, 6 bases. Trimming stripped 5 bases from V and 6 bases from J, with 22 bases between. Germline V lookup: CDR1 MNHEY, CDR2 SMNVEV (reference sequence). This CDR3 is built from 16 residues. This chain's CDR3 is CASSQAMTARTAEAFF. The CDR3 bases are TGTGCCAGCAGTCAGGCAATGACAGCCCGGACAGCTGAAGCTTTCTTT.

The V and J genes are TRBV2 and TRBJ2-3; possibly TRBD2 for D (6 bases). The ends were cut back, 7 bases at V and 9 bases at J, with 20 bases in the middle. In germline, CDR1 is SNHLY, CDR2 FYNNEI. CDR3 size: 14 residues. CDR3 region: CASKIVGGVLTQYF. CDR3 nucleotide sequence: TGTGCCAGCAAAATTGTCGGCGGGGTCTTGACGCAGTATTTT.

The chain links TRBV7-6 to TRBJ2-2; D is unclear. The CDR3 spans 14 residues. Per germline, CDR1 SGHVS and CDR2 FNYEAQ. Trimming took off 5 bases at V and 4 bases at J, with 11 bases between the two ends. The DNA of the CDR3 is TGTGCCAGCAGCAACCAGAGGATCACCGGGGAGCTGTTTTTT. Amino acids: CASSNQRITGELFF.